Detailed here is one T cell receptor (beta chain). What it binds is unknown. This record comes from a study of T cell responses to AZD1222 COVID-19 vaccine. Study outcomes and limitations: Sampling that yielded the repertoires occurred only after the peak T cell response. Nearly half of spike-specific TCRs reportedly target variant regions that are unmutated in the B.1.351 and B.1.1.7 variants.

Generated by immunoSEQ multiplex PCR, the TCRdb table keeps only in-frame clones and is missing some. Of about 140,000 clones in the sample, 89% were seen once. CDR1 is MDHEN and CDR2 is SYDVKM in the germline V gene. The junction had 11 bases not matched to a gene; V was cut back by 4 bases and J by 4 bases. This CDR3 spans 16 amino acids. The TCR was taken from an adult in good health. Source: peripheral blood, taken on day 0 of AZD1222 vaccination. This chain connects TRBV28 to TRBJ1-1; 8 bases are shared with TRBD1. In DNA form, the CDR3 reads TGTGCCAGCAGTTCCCACCAGGGGGCCGGTAGCACTGAAGCTTTCTTT. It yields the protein CASSSHQGAGSTEAFF.